Sequencing of this T cell receptor (beta chain) was carried out in a study of T cell changes during pregnancy in multiple sclerosis. Assay: immunoSEQ multiplex PCR; the TCRdb copy retains only in-frame clones and omits some. The table shows around 96,000 clones, with around 93% occurring only once. The CDR3 is 16 residues long. Germline-derived CDR1 and CDR2 are PRHDT and FYEKMQ (reference sequence). Trimming stripped 10 bases from V and 0 bases from J, with 19 bases between. The V call is TRBV13, the J call TRBJ2-1; tentative D call: TRBD1 (6 bases). Sample: peripheral blood, taken in the first trimester of pregnancy. This TCR was recovered from a female donor with multiple sclerosis, enrolled in a pregnancy study. The CDR3 bases are TGTGCCACCGTGTTCGCTGGGGGCAGCTCCTACAATGAGCAGTTCTTC. This sequence encodes CATVFAGGSSYNEQFF. Combining the CDR3 with reference TRBV13 and TRBJ2-1 gives the whole variable domain AAGVIQSPRHLIKEKRETATLKCYPIPRHDTVYWYQQGPGQDPQFLISFYEKMQSDKGSIPDRFSAQQFSDYHSELNMSSLELGDSALYFCATVFAGGSSYNEQFFGPGTRLTVL.